This TCR beta chain was obtained from a study of cytomegalovirus exposure and HLA in healthy donors. Across the whole study: Unique TCRs numbering roughly 85 million, obtained from HLA-typed donors, made up an early data release.

Germline values: CDR1 LNHDA, CDR2 SQIVND (reference sequence). The CDR3 sequence is 14 residues long. The V end was cut by 3 bases, the J end by 3 bases, with 9 bases between. PCR primers comprised 60 Vbeta and 13 Jbeta primers. Some clones are missing from TCRdb's copy, which holds only in-frame ones; the method was immunoSEQ multiplex PCR. This sample carries under 150,000 clones, roughly 76% of them seen once, and the ten largest clones take 1.3%. Study outcomes and limitations: In an earlier analysis, productive rearrangement rates for most beta V segments clustered near 87% or 30%. A later analysis showed TCR association rates differing by HLA locus, peaking at DRB1 and lowest at HLA-C. An analysis that was carried out later associated 17,000 or so TCR beta sequences with HLA alleles at 0.05 false discovery rate.

On this clone itself: Antigen specificity is unknown.

This TCR came from a woman aged 40 to 55 in good health and CMV-seronegative. The rearrangement links TRBV19 to TRBJ2-1; tentatively, D is TRBD2 (6 bases). Input material: PBMCs. The CDR3 protein is CASSMGEVYNEQFF. CDR3 in DNA: TGTGCCAGTAGTATGGGGGAGGTCTACAATGAGCAGTTCTTC.